This entry is about one TCR beta chain. This entry belongs to a study of blood T cell repertoires in COVID-19. Data came from immunoSEQ multiplex PCR; TCRdb stores just in-frame clones and leaves some out. The sample contains about 490,000 clones, roughly 85% of which appear only once. Germline V CDR1 and CDR2: SGHTA, FQGTGA. This CDR3 spans 17 amino acids. The V gene lost 2 bases and the J gene lost 1 base, with 15 bases spanning the gap. The chain joins TRBV7-3 to TRBJ1-3; D ambiguous. Input material: peripheral blood. The source of this sequence is a human donor in a cohort sampled during active COVID-19. The CDR3 DNA sequence: TGTGCCAGCAGCTTATGGGCCCTGCGGGGTTCTGGAAACACCATATATTTT. It codes for CASSLWALRGSGNTIYF.